The rows below give T cell receptor beta chains drawn from one sample of a study of cytomegalovirus exposure and HLA in healthy donors. The method was immunoSEQ multiplex PCR; TCRdb's version includes in-frame clones alone and lacks a portion of them. The profile shows 200,000 or so clones, 75% to 85% of them singletons. Sequenced input: PBMCs. Receptor source: a male donor in good health and CMV-seropositive. Both conserved end residues are part of each CDR3. A D gene is named only where the DNA matches it firmly. The size entry is marked missing in some rows and otherwise reads once, few, many or a size class.

D: .; size: .; V: TRBV29-1; J: TRBJ2-2; DNA: TGCAGCGTTGTTTTAGTGGGAGTCGGGGAGCTGTTTTTT; CDR3: CSVVLVGVGELFF
D: .; size: few; V: TRBV2; J: TRBJ1-1; DNA: TGTGCCAGCAGCGTCCTTCGACAGGTAGGGAAGAACACTGAAGCTTTCTTT; CDR3: CASSVLRQVGKNTEAFF
D: TRBD2; size: once; V: TRBV9; J: TRBJ2-5; DNA: TGTGCCAGCAGCGTGGGCGGGGGGGATTCGGAGACCCAGTACTTC; CDR3: CASSVGGGDSETQYF
D: .; size: few; V: TRBV9; J: TRBJ2-2; DNA: TGTGCCAGCAGCGCACAAGGCGGTTGGGACACCGGGGAGCTGTTTTTT; CDR3: CASSAQGGWDTGELFF
D: .; size: .; V: TRBV28; J: TRBJ1-6; DNA: TGTGCCAGCAGTCCTCGGGGGAGGGGGGGAAATTCACCCCTCCACTTT; CDR3: CASSPRGRGGNSPLHF
D: .; size: .; V: TRBV30; J: TRBJ1-3; DNA: TGTGCCTGGAGTGAAGAGACTCATCTCGGAAACACCATATATTTT; CDR3: CAWSEETHLGNTIYF
D: .; size: .; V: TRBV9; J: TRBJ1-3; DNA: TGTGCCAGCAGTGCCCCTCGGACGGGGACTGGAAACACCATATATTTT; CDR3: CASSAPRTGTGNTIYF
D: .; size: .; V: TRBV29-1; J: TRBJ1-5; DNA: TGCAGCGGCGGGGAGAACCTGAATCAGCCCCAGCATTTT; CDR3: CSGGENLNQPQHF
D: TRBD2; size: .; V: TRBV4-1; J: TRBJ2-3; DNA: TGCGCCAGCAGCCAATCGCCCACTAGCGGGGGGTTAGATACGCAGTATTTT; CDR3: CASSQSPTSGGLDTQYF
D: .; size: .; V: TRBV28; J: TRBJ1-2; DNA: TGTGCCAGCAGTCCGGGAGCTAACTATGGCTACACCTTC; CDR3: CASSPGANYGYTF